Listed below are T cell receptor beta chains from one sample, sequenced in a study of shared clonotypes between healthy human individuals. Data came from immunoSEQ multiplex PCR; TCRdb stores just in-frame clones and leaves some out. This sample has hundreds of thousands of clones, with about 80% found just once. Sequenced: memory CD4+ T cells sorted from blood. The receptors come from a woman in her twenties or thirties in good health. Both conserved end residues are part of each CDR3. A D gene is named only where the DNA matches it firmly. Rows may omit the clone size; those that give it use once, few, many or a size class.

V,D,size,J,DNA,CDR3
TRBV11-2,.,once,TRBJ2-3,TGTGCCAGCAGCCAGACGATCGAATACACAGATACGCAGTATTTT,CASSQTIEYTDTQYF
TRBV18,.,.,TRBJ2-7,TGTGCCAGCTCACCACTAGGACTGGAACACGGCGAGCAGTACTTC,CASSPLGLEHGEQYF
TRBV5-1,.,few,TRBJ2-6,TGCGCCAGCAGCTTGGTAGGAACTGGGGCCAACGTCCTGACTTTC,CASSLVGTGANVLTF
TRBV5-1,.,.,TRBJ2-2,TGCGCCAGCAGCTTGGGTTTTGGGGACACCGGGGAGCTGTTTTTT,CASSLGFGDTGELFF
TRBV7-2,.,.,TRBJ2-1,TGTGCCAGCAGCTTAGTACTGCTTACCTACAATGAGCAGTTCTTC,CASSLVLLTYNEQFF
TRBV30,.,few,TRBJ1-1,TGTGCCTGTCAGGGGAACACTGAAGCTTTCTTT,CACQGNTEAFF
TRBV25-1,.,.,TRBJ2-7,TGTGCCAGCAGTAATTGGGTCACCTACGAGCAGTACTTC,CASSNWVTYEQYF
TRBV2,.,few,TRBJ1-4,TGTGCCAGCAGTCTCGGGCAGGGAGGATACGAAAAACTGTTTTTT,CASSLGQGGYEKLFF
TRBV5-1,TRBD1,.,TRBJ2-2,TGCGCCAGCAGCAGGGACAGGGGCACCGGGGAGCTGTTTTTT,CASSRDRGTGELFF
TRBV6-1,.,.,TRBJ2-7,TGTGCCAGCAGTGAACTCCCAGGGCGTTCCTACGAGCAGTACTTC,CASSELPGRSYEQYF
TRBV20-1,.,.,TRBJ2-2,TGCAGTGCGGGAGGTACCGGGGAGCTGTTTTTT,CSAGGTGELFF
TRBV2,.,few,TRBJ1-2,TGTGCCAGCAGTGAAGTCGGGTATGGCTACACCTTC,CASSEVGYGYTF
TRBV7-9,TRBD1,.,TRBJ1-1,TGTGCCAGCAGCCGCGGGACAGTTATTTATGAAGCTTTCTTT,CASSRGTVIYEAFF
TRBV11-2,.,.,TRBJ2-6,TGTGCCAGCAGTTTCACCCACGGGGCCAACGTCCTGACTTTC,CASSFTHGANVLTF
TRBV2,TRBD2,.,TRBJ2-1,TGTGCCAGCGGGGCTAGCGGGAGAACCGAGCAGTTCTTC,CASGASGRTEQFF
TRBV7-9,.,.,TRBJ1-1,TGTGCCAGCAGCTCCCTAACTGAAGCTTTCTTT,CASSSLTEAFF
TRBV18,.,.,TRBJ2-6,TGTGCCAGCTCCCCGGCCGAGCCCGGGGCCAACGTCCTGACTTTC,CASSPAEPGANVLTF
TRBV28,.,.,TRBJ1-2,TGTGCCAGCAGTTTGGGGGACCCTGGCTATGGCTACACCTTC,CASSLGDPGYGYTF
TRBV28,TRBD1,.,TRBJ1-1,TGTGCCAGCAGTATTGGGGAACCGGGGACAGGGGGCGGGAAAGCTTTCTTT,CASSIGEPGTGGGKAFF
TRBV11-2,TRBD2,.,TRBJ2-3,TGTGCCAGCAGCCAAACTAGCGGGAAAGGACATACGCAGTATTTT,CASSQTSGKGHTQYF
TRBV5-6,TRBD2,.,TRBJ2-7,TGTGCCAGCAGCCCGCGGGACTACCACTCCTACGAGCAGTACTTC,CASSPRDYHSYEQYF
TRBV9,.,.,TRBJ2-3,TGTGCCAGCAGCGTCTACCAGCTATCGTACACAGATACGCAGTATTTT,CASSVYQLSYTDTQYF
TRBV27,.,few,TRBJ2-5,TGTGCCAGCAGTTCCAACAGAGGCCTAAAAGAGACCCAGTACTTC,CASSSNRGLKETQYF
TRBV4-1,.,.,TRBJ2-3,TGCGCCAGCAGCCAAAGGGTCGACAGAATCACAGATACGCAGTATTTT,CASSQRVDRITDTQYF
TRBV2,.,.,TRBJ1-3,TGTGCCAGCAGTCAGACAGACTCCTCTGGAAACACCATATATTTT,CASSQTDSSGNTIYF
TRBV28,TRBD1,.,TRBJ1-3,TGTGCCAGCAGGCAAACTCAGGGGGCCCGGTCCGGAAACACCATATATTTT,CASRQTQGARSGNTIYF
TRBV5-4,TRBD2,.,TRBJ2-1,TGTGCCAGCAAATTGTCGCTAGCGGCGACTACAACCTACAATGAGCAGTTCTTC,CASKLSLAATTTYNEQFF
TRBV15,TRBD2,.,TRBJ2-3,TGTGCCTCTCATAGCGGGCGAGACACAGATACGCAGTATTTT,CASHSGRDTDTQYF
TRBV5-1,TRBD2,.,TRBJ2-7,TGCGCCAGCAGCCCGGGAGGGACTAGCGGGGCCGGGTACGAGCAGTACTTC,CASSPGGTSGAGYEQYF
TRBV5-4,TRBD2,.,TRBJ2-2,TGTGCCAGCAGCTTGAGAGCGGGAGTCACCGGGGAGCTGTTTTTT,CASSLRAGVTGELFF
TRBV7-9,.,.,TRBJ2-2,TGTGCCAGCAGCTCCGCAACTAGCAACACCGGGGAGCTGTTTTTT,CASSSATSNTGELFF
TRBV5-1,.,.,TRBJ2-7,TGCGCCAGCACCCCGGACACCAACCCCTACGAGCAGTACTTC,CASTPDTNPYEQYF
TRBV2,TRBD2,once,TRBJ2-1,TGTGCCAGCACCAGACGGGAGGGGCCCGAAAATGAGCAGTTCTTC,CASTRREGPENEQFF
TRBV5-6,.,.,TRBJ2-2,TGTGCCAGCAGCCAACGGGGCGGGTGGGGACCCGGGGAGCTGTTTTTT,CASSQRGGWGPGELFF
TRBV6-5,TRBD2,.,TRBJ2-1,TGTGCCAGCAGTTACTCGTGGGGACTAGCGGGAGGGGAGCAGTTCTTC,CASSYSWGLAGGEQFF
TRBV14,TRBD2,.,TRBJ2-5,TGTGCCAGCAGCCCGCTGCGAGGGGCGGGAGTTAAAGAGACCCAGTACTTC,CASSPLRGAGVKETQYF
TRBV5-1,.,.,TRBJ2-6,TGCGCCAGCAGCAAAGGGGACTCTGACAGAACCGTCCTGACTTTC,CASSKGDSDRTVLTF
TRBV25-1,TRBD2,.,TRBJ2-1,TGTGCCAGCAGTGACGGGGACTACCAAAGCTCCTACAATGAGCAGTTCTTC,CASSDGDYQSSYNEQFF
TRBV7-6,.,.,TRBJ2-3,TGTGCCAGCAGCAACCCAGGTTCTAGCACAGATACGCAGTATTTT,CASSNPGSSTDTQYF
TRBV6-1,.,few,TRBJ2-7,TGTGCCAGCAGTGCTATGACCGAGACCTACGAGCAGTACTTC,CASSAMTETYEQYF
TRBV7-7,.,few,TRBJ2-5,TGTGCCAGCAGCTTAGACCCCGCCCGGGAGACCCAGTACTTC,CASSLDPARETQYF
TRBV5-1,TRBD1,.,TRBJ2-2,TGCGCCAGCAGCTTAGGGACAGGGGGCACCGGGGAGCTGTTTTTT,CASSLGTGGTGELFF
TRBV5-1,.,once,TRBJ2-7,TGCGCCAGCAGTGAGCAGGGAGGCCCCTACGAGCAGTACTTC,CASSEQGGPYEQYF
TRBV28,TRBD1,.,TRBJ2-7,TGTGCCAGCAGTCCGGGACAGGGATACGAGCAGTACTTC,CASSPGQGYEQYF
TRBV28,.,few,TRBJ2-1,TGTGCCAGCAGTTTTGGACAGTACAATGAGCAGTTCTTC,CASSFGQYNEQFF
TRBV18,.,.,TRBJ2-3,TGTGCCAGCTCTCGGACCTGGGGCACAGATACGCAGTATTTT,CASSRTWGTDTQYF
TRBV14,.,.,TRBJ2-7,TGTGCCAGCAGCCCCCGCCAAGGGCACTACGAGCAGTACTTC,CASSPRQGHYEQYF
TRBV6-1,.,few,TRBJ1-5,TGTGCCAGCAGTGTCAGGGAAGTAGGCAATCAGCCCCAGCATTTT,CASSVREVGNQPQHF
TRBV23-1,.,.,TRBJ2-3,TGCGCCAGCAGTCGAGGCCGGGCAACGGGTACAGATACGCAGTATTTT,CASSRGRATGTDTQYF
TRBV28,TRBD2,.,TRBJ2-1,TGTGCCAGCTCACTAGCGGGAGATTCGAATGAGCAGTTCTTC,CASSLAGDSNEQFF
TRBV27,.,once,TRBJ1-2,TGTGCCAGCAGTTTCGTGGGGGGAACTACCTTTACCTCTTCTGGCTACACCTTC,CASSFVGGTTFTSSGYTF
TRBV5-1,.,.,TRBJ2-2,TGCGCCAGCAGCTTGATGGGCAGAGAGACCGAGGAGCTGTTTTTT,CASSLMGRETEELFF
TRBV5-1,.,.,TRBJ2-7,TGCGCCAGCAGCCAGCCGGGACAAGCCTACGAGCAGTACTTC,CASSQPGQAYEQYF
TRBV7-9,TRBD1,once,TRBJ2-7,TGTGCCAGCAGCTTCCAGACCGGGACAGGGTCCCACGAGCAGTACTTC,CASSFQTGTGSHEQYF
TRBV7-6,TRBD2,.,TRBJ2-5,TGTGCCAGCAGCTCGGGACTAGCGGGAGTGCGGGAGACCCAGTACTTC,CASSSGLAGVRETQYF